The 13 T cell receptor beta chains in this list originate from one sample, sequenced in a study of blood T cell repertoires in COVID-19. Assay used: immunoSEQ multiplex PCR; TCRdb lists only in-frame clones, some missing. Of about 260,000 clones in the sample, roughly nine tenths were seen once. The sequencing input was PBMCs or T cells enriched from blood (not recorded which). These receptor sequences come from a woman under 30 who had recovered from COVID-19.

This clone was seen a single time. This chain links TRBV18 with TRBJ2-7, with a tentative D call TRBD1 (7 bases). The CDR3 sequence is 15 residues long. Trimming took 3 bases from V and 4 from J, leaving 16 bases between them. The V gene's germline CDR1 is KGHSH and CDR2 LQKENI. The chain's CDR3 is CASSPSSGGRYEQYF. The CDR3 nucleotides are TGTGCCAGCTCACCTTCGTCAGGGGGGAGGTACGAGCAGTACTTC.

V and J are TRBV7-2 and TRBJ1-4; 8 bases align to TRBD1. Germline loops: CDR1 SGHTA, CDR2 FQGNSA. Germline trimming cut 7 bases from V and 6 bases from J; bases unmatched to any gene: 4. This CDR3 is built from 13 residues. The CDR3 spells CASTRTGYEKLFF. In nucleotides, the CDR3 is TGTGCCAGCACCAGGACAGGGTATGAAAAACTGTTTTTT.

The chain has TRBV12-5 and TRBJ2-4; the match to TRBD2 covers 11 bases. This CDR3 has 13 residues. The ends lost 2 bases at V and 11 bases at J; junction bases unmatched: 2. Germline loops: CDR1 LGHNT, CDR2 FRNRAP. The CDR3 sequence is CASGLLAGGLQYF. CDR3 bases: TGTGCTAGTGGTTTGCTAGCGGGGGGTCTTCAGTACTTC.

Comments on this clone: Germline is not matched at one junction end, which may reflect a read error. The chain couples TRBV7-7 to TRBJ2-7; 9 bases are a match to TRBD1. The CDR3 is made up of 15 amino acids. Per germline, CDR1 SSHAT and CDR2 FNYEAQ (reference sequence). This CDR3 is CASSPGQGNSYEQYF. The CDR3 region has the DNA TGTGCTAGCAGCCCGGGACAGGGCAACTCCTACGAGCAGTACTTC. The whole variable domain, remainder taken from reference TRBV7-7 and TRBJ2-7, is GAGVSQSPRYKVTKRGQDVTLRCDPISSHATLYWYQQALGQGPEFLTYFNYEAQPDKSGLPSDRFSAERPEGSISTLTIQRTEQRDSAMYRCASSPGQGNSYEQYFGPGTRLTVT.

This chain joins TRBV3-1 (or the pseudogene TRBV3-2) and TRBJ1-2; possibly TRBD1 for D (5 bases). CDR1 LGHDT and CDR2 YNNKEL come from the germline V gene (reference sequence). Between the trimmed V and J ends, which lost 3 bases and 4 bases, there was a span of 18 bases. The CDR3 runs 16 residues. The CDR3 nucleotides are TGTGCCAGCAGCCACGGAAAGACCGGGACTATCTATGGCTACACCTTC. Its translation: CASSHGKTGTIYGYTF.

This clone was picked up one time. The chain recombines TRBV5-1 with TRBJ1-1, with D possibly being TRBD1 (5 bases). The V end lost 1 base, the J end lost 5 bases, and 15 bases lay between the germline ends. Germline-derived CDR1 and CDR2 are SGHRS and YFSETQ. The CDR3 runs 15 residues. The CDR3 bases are TGCGCCAGCAGCTTGAGTGCGGGGCGCGGAACTGAAGCTTTCTTT. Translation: CASSLSAGRGTEAFF.

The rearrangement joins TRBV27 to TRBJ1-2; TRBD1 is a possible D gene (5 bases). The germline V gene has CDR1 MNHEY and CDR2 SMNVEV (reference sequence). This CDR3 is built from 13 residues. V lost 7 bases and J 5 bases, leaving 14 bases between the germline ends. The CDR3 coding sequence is TGTGCCAGCACGGGGGGGGTTTCTTATGGCTACACCTTC. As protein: CASTGGVSYGYTF.

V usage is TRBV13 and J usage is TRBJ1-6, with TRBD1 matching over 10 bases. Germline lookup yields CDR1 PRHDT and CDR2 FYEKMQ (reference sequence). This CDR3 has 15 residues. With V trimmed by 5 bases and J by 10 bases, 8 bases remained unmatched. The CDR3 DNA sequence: TGTGCCAGCAGCCAAACAAGGGACAGGGGCTCACCCCTCCACTTT. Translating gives CASSQTRDRGSPLHF.

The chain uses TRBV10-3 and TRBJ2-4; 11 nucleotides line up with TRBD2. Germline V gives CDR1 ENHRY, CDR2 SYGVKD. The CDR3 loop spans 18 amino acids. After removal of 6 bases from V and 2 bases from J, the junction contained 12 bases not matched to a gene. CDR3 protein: CAIRDFSGGALTKNIQYF. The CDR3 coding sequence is TGTGCCATCAGAGACTTTAGCGGGGGGGCCTTGACCAAAAACATTCAGTACTTC.

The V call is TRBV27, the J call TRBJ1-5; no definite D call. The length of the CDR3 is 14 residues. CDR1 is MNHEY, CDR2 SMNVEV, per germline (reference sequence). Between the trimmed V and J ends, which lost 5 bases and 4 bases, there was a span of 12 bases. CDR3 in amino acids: CASSPWTLNQPQHF. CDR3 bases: TGTGCCAGCAGTCCCTGGACTCTGAATCAGCCCCAGCATTTT.

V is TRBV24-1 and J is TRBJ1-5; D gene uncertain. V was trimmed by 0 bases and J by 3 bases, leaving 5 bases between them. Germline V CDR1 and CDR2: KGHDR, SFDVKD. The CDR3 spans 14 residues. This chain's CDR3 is CATSDLTANQPQHF. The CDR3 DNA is TGTGCCACCAGTGATTTGACAGCCAATCAGCCCCAGCATTTT.

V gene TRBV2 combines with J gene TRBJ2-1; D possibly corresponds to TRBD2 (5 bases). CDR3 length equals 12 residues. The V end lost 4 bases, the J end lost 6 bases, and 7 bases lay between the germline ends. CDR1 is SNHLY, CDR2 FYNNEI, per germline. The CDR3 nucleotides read TGTGCCAGCAGTGTCCGGGGCAATGAGCAGTTCTTC. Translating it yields CASSVRGNEQFF.

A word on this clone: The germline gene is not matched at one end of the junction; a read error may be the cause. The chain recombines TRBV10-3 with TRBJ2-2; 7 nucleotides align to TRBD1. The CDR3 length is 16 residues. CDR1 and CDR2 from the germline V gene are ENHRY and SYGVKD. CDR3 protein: CAISDSTGTNTRELFF. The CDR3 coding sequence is TGTGCCATCAGCGACTCGACAGGGACGAACACCAGGGAGCTGTTTTTT.